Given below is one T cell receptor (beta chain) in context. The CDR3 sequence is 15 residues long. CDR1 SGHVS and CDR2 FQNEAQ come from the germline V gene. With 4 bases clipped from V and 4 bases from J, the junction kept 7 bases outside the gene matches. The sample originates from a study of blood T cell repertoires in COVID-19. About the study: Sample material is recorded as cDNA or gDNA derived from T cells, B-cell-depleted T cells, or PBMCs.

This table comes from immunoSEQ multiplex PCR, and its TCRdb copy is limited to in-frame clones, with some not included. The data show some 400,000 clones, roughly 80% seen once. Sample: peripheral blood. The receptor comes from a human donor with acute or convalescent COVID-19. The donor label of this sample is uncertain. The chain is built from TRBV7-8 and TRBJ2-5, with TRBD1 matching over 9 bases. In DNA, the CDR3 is TGTGCCAGCAGCTCCCCCGGGACAGGGCGAGAGACCCAGTACTTC. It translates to CASSSPGTGRETQYF.